This entry lists 25 T cell receptor beta chains sequenced from one sample in a study of T-cell memory formation after mild COVID-19. One entry per CDR3 protein, called by TCRdb with MiXCR from the 5' RACE reads. The data hold 65,000 to 100,000 distinct CDR3 sequences, with more than 10% observed a single time. Specimen: PBMCs or a T cell subset sorted from them (not recorded which). The source is a young man who had mild COVID-19 (a few samples of this study predate the infection). Cell type and time point are not known.

This clonotype was seen a few times. The J gene is TRBJ2-2, the V gene TRBV7-9; TRBD2 aligns across 8 bases. The germline V gene has CDR1 SEHNR and CDR2 FQNEAQ (reference sequence). V trimming: 5 bases; J trimming: 1 base; junction bases outside the gene matches: 3. This CDR3 region has 15 residues. DNA for the CDR3: TGTGCCAGCAGCCATAGCGGGGTGAACACCGGGGAGCTGTTTTTT. It specifies CASSHSGVNTGELFF.

V and J are TRBV6-2 or TRBV6-3 and TRBJ2-2; D not resolved. The CDR3 runs 15 residues. V lost 0 bases and J lost 9, with 14 bases in between. Germline V gene data show CDR1 as MNHEY and CDR2 as SVGEGT. This chain's CDR3 is CASSYSGSITRELFF. As DNA, the CDR3 is TGTGCCAGCAGTTACTCCGGCAGTATAACCCGGGAGCTGTTTTTT.

This clonotype was recorded many times. The chain carries TRBV7-9 and TRBJ2-5; D is possibly TRBD1 (5 bases). There are 14 residues in the CDR3. CDR1 and CDR2 (germline): SEHNR, FQNEAQ (reference sequence). Between the trimmed V and J ends, which lost 5 bases and 1 base, there was a span of 11 bases. The CDR3 coding sequence is TGTGCCAGCAGCCCGAGCAGGGTCCAAGAGACCCAGTACTTC. This gives the protein CASSPSRVQETQYF.

In its sample, this clonotype was seen many times. CDR3 loop: CASSLGVGTQYF. CDR3 in DNA: TGTGCCAGCAGTTTGGGGGTCGGGACCCAGTACTTC. The gene calls are TRBV12-3 or TRBV12-4 and TRBJ2-5; D could derive from TRBD1 or TRBD2 (5 bases each). The CDR3 has 12 residues. Trimming stripped 3 bases from V and 7 bases from J, with 9 bases between.

This sequence joins TRBV5-1 and TRBJ2-7; D may be TRBD2 (5 bases). With 2 bases removed from V and 4 bases from J, the gap between germline ends came to 10 bases. The germline CDR1 and CDR2 sequences are SGHRS and YFSETQ. This CDR3 has 13 amino acids. Here the CDR3 reads CASSFGVEYEQYF. For the CDR3, the DNA is TGCGCCAGCAGCTTCGGGGTGGAATACGAGCAGTACTTC.

Written as DNA, the CDR3 is TGTGCCAGCTCACAAGACTATCTCTCCTACAATGAGCAGTTCTTC. Amino acid sequence: CASSQDYLSYNEQFF. J is TRBJ2-1 and V is TRBV18, with a possible D match to TRBD2 (5 bases). Germline values: CDR1 KGHSH, CDR2 LQKENI. This CDR3 has 15 residues. Trimming shortened V by 4 bases and J by 0 bases, and 10 bases separated the two germline ends. Full variable domain (outside the CDR3, taken from reference TRBV18 and TRBJ2-1): NAGVMQNPRHLVRRRGQEARLRCSPMKGHSHVYWYRQLPEEGLKFMVYLQKENIIDESGMPKERFSAEFPKEGPSILRIQQVVRGDSAAYFCASSQDYLSYNEQFFGPGTRLTVL.

This clonotype came up a few times. The chain uses TRBV12-3 or TRBV12-4 and TRBJ2-5, with D possibly TRBD2 on 7 matching bases. V was shortened by 7 bases and J by 1 base, with 34 bases between the two germline ends. This CDR3 has 21 amino acids. The CDR3 sequence is CASTSWGGLAPFQLIQETQYF. The CDR3 DNA follows: TGTGCCAGCACCTCCTGGGGGGGGCTAGCCCCCTTTCAATTGATCCAAGAGACCCAGTACTTC.

V and J are TRBV12-3 or TRBV12-4 and TRBJ2-6, with D unresolved. V was shortened by 6 bases and J by 0 bases, with 15 bases between the two germline ends. This CDR3 contains 17 residues. CDR3 region: CASSDDVRYSGANVLTF. DNA for the CDR3: TGTGCCAGCAGCGACGACGTCCGCTACTCTGGGGCCAACGTCCTGACTTTC.

This clonotype was counted a few times. The CDR3 loop is CASSLSAGDYQETQYF. The DNA of the CDR3 is TGTGCCAGCAGCTTATCCGCGGGGGACTACCAAGAGACCCAGTACTTC. This rearrangement joins TRBV7-9 to TRBJ2-5; TRBD2 matches 7 bases. Germline V CDR1 and CDR2: SEHNR, FQNEAQ (reference sequence). This CDR3 comprises 16 residues. Losses at the gene ends were 2 bases for V and 0 bases for J; bases not matched to a gene: 6.

This clonotype was detected only a few times. The V and J genes are TRBV7-3 and TRBJ2-2, with D possibly TRBD1 on 5 matching bases. The V end lost 6 bases, the J end lost 4 bases, and 6 bases lay between the germline ends. The length of the CDR3 is 12 residues. Germline V CDR1 and CDR2: SGHTA, FQGTGA. CDR3 region: CASRGATGELFF. The CDR3 DNA reads as TGTGCCAGCAGAGGGGCCACCGGGGAGCTGTTTTTT.

The chain uses TRBV4-1 and TRBJ1-1; 11 bases align to TRBD1. The germline gives CDR1 MGHRA, CDR2 YSYEKL. Germline trimming cut 3 bases from V and 4 bases from J; bases unmatched to any gene: 4. This CDR3 region has 15 residues. The CDR3 DNA is TGCGCCAGCAGCCATGCCGGGACAGGGGGCACTGAAGCTTTCTTT. It yields the protein CASSHAGTGGTEAFF.

This clonotype was observed a handful of times. V and J are TRBV27 and TRBJ1-1; D is possibly TRBD1 (5 bases). Germline lookup yields CDR1 MNHEY and CDR2 SMNVEV (reference sequence). Trimming left V 6 bases short and J 4 bases short, with 12 bases between. The CDR3 totals 13 residues. The CDR3 DNA sequence: TGTGCCAGCAGCTTTCAGGGTAGCACTGAAGCTTTCTTT. Translating gives CASSFQGSTEAFF.

The chain recombines TRBV10-1 with TRBJ1-5; D is ambiguous. This CDR3 has 15 residues. With 3 bases removed from V and 7 bases from J, the gap between germline ends came to 16 bases. The V gene's germline CDR1 is WNHNN and CDR2 SYGVQD (reference sequence). In DNA form, the CDR3 reads TGCGCCAGCAGTGAAAGGCTCCTCTTTGGACAGCCCCAGCATTTT. It specifies CASSERLLFGQPQHF.

The chain carries TRBV6-6 and TRBJ2-7, with 9 bases fitting TRBD1. Germline loops: CDR1 MNHNY, CDR2 SVGAGI (reference sequence). The V and J ends lost 2 bases and 3 bases, in that order; junction bases with no gene match: 11. This CDR3 region has 17 residues. The CDR3 spells CASSYVPGTGKGYEQYV. In DNA form, the CDR3 reads TGTGCCAGCAGTTACGTCCCAGGGACAGGGAAAGGCTACGAGCAGTACGTC.

There are many counts of this clonotype. This chain joins TRBV12-3 or TRBV12-4 and TRBJ2-7, with D hard to call. The CDR3 sequence is 12 residues long. The V gene lost 6 bases and the J gene lost 4 bases, with 10 bases spanning the gap. The CDR3 coding sequence is TGTGCCAGCAGCCCATGGGGATACGAGCAGTACTTC. This gives the protein CASSPWGYEQYF.

This clonotype was seen a handful of times. This sequence joins TRBV27 and TRBJ1-1; D uncertain. Germline V gives CDR1 MNHEY, CDR2 SMNVEV (reference sequence). Trimming cost V 5 bases and J 11 bases, with 18 bases left between them. The CDR3 is made up of 13 amino acids. CDR3 protein: CASSPLSPGVAFF. In DNA form, the CDR3 reads TGTGCCAGCAGTCCCCTTAGTCCCGGCGTGGCTTTCTTT.

This clonotype has only a few counts. The V and J genes are TRBV11-2 and TRBJ2-3; perhaps TRBD1 as D (6 bases). This CDR3 is 15 amino acids long. CDR1 is SGHAT and CDR2 is FQNNGV in the germline V gene. V was pared by 5 bases and J by 5 bases, with 17 bases between. This chain's CDR3 is CASSPRAGEGDTQYF. The CDR3 DNA follows: TGTGCCAGCAGCCCTCGTGCAGGGGAAGGAGATACGCAGTATTTT.

This clonotype has only a few counts. The CDR3 bases are TGCGCCAGCAGCGTACAACAGACAGGGGGCAATTCACCCCTCCACTTT. Protein product: CASSVQQTGGNSPLHF. The chain combines TRBV5-1 with TRBJ1-6, with TRBD1 matching over 10 bases. J gave up 7 bases and V 4 bases, and 8 bases lay outside the gene matches. Germline V CDR1 and CDR2: SGHRS, YFSETQ. The CDR3 loop spans 16 amino acids.

The chain has TRBV27 and TRBJ2-7; D is possibly TRBD1 or TRBD2 (5 bases each). Per the germline V gene, CDR1 is MNHEY and CDR2 is SMNVEV (reference sequence). V lost 3 bases to trimming and J lost 3 bases, with 12 bases between them. This CDR3 is built from 14 residues. The CDR3 sequence is CASSLRGIGYEQYF. CDR3 DNA sequence: TGTGCCAGCAGTTTGAGGGGCATAGGCTACGAGCAGTACTTC.

This rearrangement joins TRBV6-5 to TRBJ1-2, with 7 bases fitting TRBD1. Germline V lookup: CDR1 MNHEY, CDR2 SVGAGI. This CDR3 has 14 amino acids. V lost 6 bases to trimming and J lost 0 bases; unmatched junction nucleotides: 4. CDR3 loop: CASSIGTANYGYTF. The CDR3 nucleotides are TGTGCCAGCAGCATTGGGACAGCTAACTATGGCTACACCTTC.

This sequence joins TRBV27 and TRBJ2-5; 12 bases match TRBD2. V shed 5 bases and J 5 bases; nucleotides not matched to a gene: 6. Germline V gene data show CDR1 as MNHEY and CDR2 as SMNVEV (reference sequence). The CDR3 contains 15 residues. In DNA form, the CDR3 reads TGTGCCAGCAGTATCCTAGCGGGGGGGCCGGAGACCCAGTACTTC. Translating gives CASSILAGGPETQYF.

This clonotype was recorded many times. The chain employs TRBV7-8 and TRBJ2-7, with 7 positions matching TRBD2. Germline V gene lookup returns CDR1 SGHVS and CDR2 FQNEAQ. The CDR3 totals 13 residues. The junction had 1 base not matched to a gene; V was cut back by 0 bases and J by 5 bases. In DNA, the CDR3 is TGTGCCAGCAGCTTAGCCCTAGCGGACGAGCAGTACTTC. It codes for CASSLALADEQYF.

This clonotype came up a few times. This chain connects TRBV7-9 to TRBJ2-7; D remains unclear. Germline lookup yields CDR1 SEHNR and CDR2 FQNEAQ (reference sequence). Trimming stripped 6 bases from V and 5 bases from J, with 8 bases between. The CDR3 totals 11 residues. The chain's CDR3 is CASSDGDEQYF. The CDR3 DNA is TGTGCCAGCAGTGACGGTGACGAGCAGTACTTC.

This clonotype was seen a few times. The chain uses TRBV20-1 and TRBJ2-5, with TRBD1 matching over 7 bases. Germline V gene data show CDR1 as DFQATT and CDR2 as SNEGSKA (reference sequence). With 1 base clipped from V and 2 bases from J, the junction kept 10 bases outside the gene matches. The CDR3 consists of 16 residues. The CDR3 loop reads CSARGIMTGPQETQYF. The CDR3, as DNA: TGCAGTGCTAGAGGAATAATGACAGGGCCTCAAGAGACCCAGTACTTC.

The rearrangement links TRBV4-1 to TRBJ1-4, with a weak D call TRBD1 (5 bases). Trimming removed 6 bases at V and 7 bases at J, with 21 bases between. Germline lookup yields CDR1 MGHRA and CDR2 YSYEKL. The CDR3 covers 16 residues. CDR3: CASSLPARGGSEKLFF. Written as DNA, the CDR3 is TGCGCCAGCAGTCTGCCCGCCCGGGGGGGTAGTGAAAAACTGTTTTTT.